These T cell receptor beta chains were read from a single sample in a study of sequential checkpoint blockade in melanoma. Assay: immunoSEQ multiplex PCR; the TCRdb copy retains only in-frame clones and omits some. The sample has about 12,000 clones, approximately 63% seen once. The sample was CD8+ T cells sorted from blood (inferred from file names), taken from a patient given nivolumab and ipilimumab in sequence. These receptors were taken from a human donor with melanoma. The CDR3 runs from the conserved cysteine through the conserved F or W. The order of the fields is clone size, V gene, D gene, J gene, CDR3 DNA, CDR3 protein. A D gene is named only where the DNA matches it firmly. A row's size may be missing; if present it is once, few, many or a size class.

>once|TRBV28|TRBD1|TRBJ2-7
TGTGCCAGCAGTCCCCGACAGGGGGCCGGCTACGAGCAGTACTTC
CASSPRQGAGYEQYF
>-|TRBV13|TRBD2|TRBJ2-3
TGTGCCAGCAGCTCCAATCGACTAGCGGAGTACACAGATACGCAGTATTTT
CASSSNRLAEYTDTQYF
>-|TRBV27|TRBD1|TRBJ1-6
TGTGCCAGCAGTTTCACAGGGGGCGGCTCACCCCTCCACTTT
CASSFTGGGSPLHF
>-|TRBV27|TRBD2|TRBJ2-3
TGTGCCAGCAGTTTAGCAGCGGGAGCGGTAGATACGCAGTATTTT
CASSLAAGAVDTQYF
>few|TRBV4-2|TRBD1|TRBJ1-2
TGTGCCAGCAGCGAACAATGGGGGACAGGGGACTATGGCTACACCTTC
CASSEQWGTGDYGYTF
>-|TRBV19|TRBD1|TRBJ2-1
TGTGCCAGTAGTATAGATCCTACCGGGACAGTCAATGAGCAGTTCTTC
CASSIDPTGTVNEQFF
>-|TRBV5-8|-|TRBJ2-7
TGTGCCAGCAGCTTGGACCCCGACATAAACTACGAGCAGTACTTC
CASSLDPDINYEQYF
>-|TRBV19|TRBD1|TRBJ2-1
TGTGCCAGTAGCAGGACAGGGAAGAATGAGCAGTTCTTC
CASSRTGKNEQFF
>-|TRBV4-3|-|TRBJ1-3
TGCGCCAGCAGCCAAGGTGTCGCTGGAAACACCATATATTTT
CASSQGVAGNTIYF
>-|TRBV28|TRBD2|TRBJ2-7
TGTGCCAGCAGTTTAGCCGGGAGGCCCTACGAGCAGTACTTC
CASSLAGRPYEQYF
>few|TRBV4-3|TRBD1|TRBJ2-7
TGCGCCAGCAGCCAAGGGACAGGGGCATCATCCTACGAGCAGTACTTC
CASSQGTGASSYEQYF
>-|TRBV5-6|TRBD2|TRBJ2-7
TGTGCCAGCAGCTCGAGCGGGAGGGCCTGGTACGAGCAGTACTTC
CASSSSGRAWYEQYF
>once|TRBV5-1|TRBD2|TRBJ2-7
TGCGCCAGCAGCTGGATACGGACTAGCGGGAGCGACGAGCAGTACTTC
CASSWIRTSGSDEQYF
>once|TRBV6-5|TRBD1|TRBJ2-7
TGTGCCAGCACCTCCTCCGGGACAGTCATACACGAGCAGTACTTC
CASTSSGTVIHEQYF
>once|TRBV7-8|TRBD2|TRBJ2-1
TGTGCCAGCAGCCGTAGCGGGAGCCCCTACAATGAGCAGTTCTTC
CASSRSGSPYNEQFF
>-|TRBV28|-|TRBJ2-7
TGTGCCAGCAGTTTTCGGCTAGCGCCTACCTACGAGCAGTACTTC
CASSFRLAPTYEQYF
>once|TRBV6-5|-|TRBJ2-1
TGTGCCAGCAGTTCGACTAGTGATGAGCAGTTCTTC
CASSSTSDEQFF
>-|TRBV28|-|TRBJ2-7
TGTGCCAGCAGTTCAATCGTCCCTATGCACGAGCAGTACTTC
CASSSIVPMHEQYF
>-|TRBV4-1|-|TRBJ1-1
TGCGCCAGCAGCCTTCGGGTGGGGAACACTGAAGCTTTCTTT
CASSLRVGNTEAFF
>-|TRBV5-4|-|TRBJ2-2
TGTGCCAGCAGCTTGCCAGGGGCCGCCGGGGAGCTGTTTTTT
CASSLPGAAGELFF
>-|TRBV19|-|TRBJ2-1
TGTGCCAGTATAGAAGGTGCGGGATCCCACAATGAGCAGTTCTTC
CASIEGAGSHNEQFF